These 28 T cell receptor beta chains came from one sample sequenced in a study of blood T cell repertoires in COVID-19. Clones were read by immunoSEQ multiplex PCR, and TCRdb kept only the in-frame ones, dropping some. The repertoire consists of 150,000 to 200,000 clones, with 85% to 90% occurring once and the leading ten covering approximately 2.5%. The sequenced material came from PBMCs or T cells enriched from blood (not recorded which). These receptors came from a woman aged 40 to 55 with acute COVID-19.

The rearrangement links TRBV2 to TRBJ1-4, with D perhaps TRBD1 (5 bases). The V gene's germline CDR1 is SNHLY and CDR2 FYNNEI. CDR3 length equals 14 residues. Trimming took 7 bases from V and 13 from J, leaving 22 bases between them. The CDR3 is CASKQGPSFEILFF. The CDR3 DNA reads as TGTGCCAGCAAGCAGGGCCCCTCTTTCGAGATACTGTTTTTT.

The chain links TRBV9 to TRBJ2-3; tentatively, D is TRBD2 (6 bases). V gave up 4 bases and J gave up 0 bases, with 15 bases separating them. The CDR3 totals 16 residues. CDR1 and CDR2 (germline): SGDLS, YYNGEE. This CDR3 reads CASSPNSGHSTDTQYF. Written as DNA, the CDR3 is TGTGCCAGCAGCCCCAACAGCGGGCACAGCACAGATACGCAGTATTTT. Combining the CDR3 with reference TRBV9 and TRBJ2-3 gives the whole variable domain DSGVTQTPKHLITATGQRVTLRCSPRSGDLSVYWYQQSLDQGLQFLIQYYNGEERAKGNILERFSAQQFPDLHSELNLSSLELGDSALYFCASSPNSGHSTDTQYFGPGTRLTVL.

This sequence joins TRBV11-2 and TRBJ2-1; 7 bases match TRBD1. This CDR3 has 15 residues. In germline, CDR1 is SGHAT, CDR2 FQNNGV. Trimming removed 1 base from V and 7 bases from J; junction bases left unmatched: 7. CDR3 bases: TGTGCCAGCAGCTTAGGAGGGGGCCGTCAGAATGAGCAGTTCTTC. Translated, it gives CASSLGGGRQNEQFF.

CDR3 loop: CASSPGTSGSKGSEQYF. The CDR3 DNA reads as TGTGCCAGTAGCCCAGGGACTAGCGGGAGCAAGGGCTCCGAGCAGTACTTC. The chain couples TRBV19 to TRBJ2-7; 14 bases line up with TRBD2. V lost 6 bases to trimming and J lost 6 bases; unmatched junction nucleotides: 13. CDR1 and CDR2 (germline): LNHDA, SQIVND (reference sequence). This CDR3 has 17 residues.

The chain recombines TRBV7-9 with TRBJ2-3; TRBD2 matches 10 bases. CDR1 is SEHNR, CDR2 FQNEAQ, per germline (reference sequence). The CDR3 spans 14 residues. Losses at the gene ends were 7 bases for V and 4 bases for J; bases not matched to a gene: 5. CDR3 bases: TGTGCCAGCATTGCTAGCGGGAGAGCAGATACGCAGTATTTT. Translating it yields CASIASGRADTQYF.

This clone was seen a few times. V gene TRBV3-1 (or the pseudogene TRBV3-2) combines with J gene TRBJ1-6; 7 bases are a match to TRBD1. The germline gives CDR1 LGHDT, CDR2 YNNKEL (reference sequence). The CDR3 totals 16 residues. Unmatched junction bases numbered 6, after V lost 1 base and J lost 6 bases. The CDR3 sequence is CASSQVQGQPNSPLHF. The CDR3 DNA reads TGTGCCAGCAGCCAAGTTCAGGGACAGCCTAATTCACCCCTCCACTTT.

The chain uses TRBV5-1 and TRBJ2-2, with 10 bases that match TRBD1. The junction had 11 bases not matched to a gene; V was cut back by 8 bases and J by 7 bases. Germline loops: CDR1 SGHRS, CDR2 YFSETQ. This CDR3 contains 15 residues. Here the CDR3 reads CARSGRQGAIGELFF. DNA for the CDR3: TGCGCCAGGAGCGGGAGACAGGGGGCAATCGGGGAGCTGTTTTTT.

This sequence joins TRBV2 and TRBJ1-2, with 10 bases aligning to TRBD1. CDR1 is SNHLY, CDR2 FYNNEI, per germline. The trim removed 6 bases at V and 7 bases at J, leaving 2 bases unmatched. This CDR3 has 12 amino acids. CDR3 protein: CASRRTGGGYTF. For the CDR3, the DNA is TGTGCCAGCAGGAGGACAGGGGGTGGCTACACCTTC.

With regard to this clone: The junction shows a germline mismatch at one end, possibly a read error. The V gene is TRBV3-1 (or the pseudogene TRBV3-2), the J gene TRBJ2-3; 9 positions match TRBD2. CDR1 and CDR2 from the germline V gene are LGHDT and YNNKEL (reference sequence). This CDR3 contains 13 residues. CDR3 residues: CASSQDSSGGMIF. CDR3 nucleotide sequence: TGTGCCAGCAGCCAAGATAGTAGCGGGGGTATGATTTTT.

The chain has TRBV9 and TRBJ2-2, with 14 positions matching TRBD2. Germline-derived CDR1 and CDR2 are SGDLS and YYNGEE. This CDR3 has 17 residues. The junction had 6 bases not matched to a gene; V was cut back by 4 bases and J by 4 bases. The CDR3 loop reads CASSSGLAGAITGELFF. DNA of the CDR3: TGTGCCAGCAGCTCGGGACTAGCGGGAGCAATCACCGGGGAGCTGTTTTTT.

CDR3 loop: CASSLGGQVTMNTEAFF. The CDR3 DNA reads as TGTGCCAGCAGCTTAGGGGGGCAGGTCACAATGAACACTGAAGCTTTCTTT. The rearrangement joins TRBV7-6 to TRBJ1-1; D might be TRBD1 (6 bases). CDR3 size: 17 residues. CDR1 is SGHVS and CDR2 is FNYEAQ in the germline V gene. V lost 1 base, J lost 0 bases, and 15 bases lay in between. The full variable domain, with the rest looked up from reference TRBV7-6 and TRBJ1-1, is GAGVSQSPRYKVTKRGQDVALRCDPISGHVSLYWYRQALGQGPEFLTYFNYEAQQDKSGLPNDRFSAERPEGSISTLTIQRTEQRDSAMYRCASSLGGQVTMNTEAFFGQGTRLTVV.

This chain connects TRBV2 to TRBJ2-1; no definite D call. This CDR3 has 15 amino acids. V was clipped by 7 bases and J by 0 bases, with 13 bases between them. Germline CDR1 is SNHLY and CDR2 is FYNNEI. CDR3 DNA sequence: TGTGCCAGCAAATCGATTTTCAGCTCCTACAATGAGCAGTTCTTC. Translating it yields CASKSIFSSYNEQFF.

This chain links TRBV2 with TRBJ2-7; 8 bases map to TRBD1. In germline, CDR1 is SNHLY, CDR2 FYNNEI. This CDR3 has 14 residues. V shed 8 bases, J shed 3 bases, and the junction held 9 bases outside the gene matches. The CDR3 loop is CASRRDRSYYEQYF. CDR3 coding DNA: TGTGCCAGCCGTCGGGACAGGTCGTACTACGAGCAGTACTTC.

The chain joins TRBV9 to TRBJ1-5; 8 nucleotides match TRBD1. J was trimmed by 5 bases and V by 3 bases; bases with no gene match: 4. This CDR3 comprises 14 residues. Germline V CDR1 and CDR2: SGDLS, YYNGEE. The CDR3 region is CASSGGTGDQPQHF. Written as DNA, the CDR3 is TGTGCCAGCAGCGGAGGGACAGGTGATCAGCCCCAGCATTTT.

This sequence joins TRBV4-1 and TRBJ2-5; TRBD2 matches at 7 bases. The CDR3 consists of 15 residues. The V segment lost 5 bases and the J segment 5 bases; nucleotides outside the gene matches: 11. CDR1 and CDR2 (germline): MGHRA, YSYEKL. The CDR3 here is CASSSRAGVDETQYF. Here the CDR3 DNA reads TGCGCCAGCAGCTCCAGGGCGGGAGTTGACGAGACCCAGTACTTC.

The rearrangement links TRBV7-8 to TRBJ2-5, with 15 bases identical to TRBD2. Per the germline V gene, CDR1 is SGHVS and CDR2 is FQNEAQ. Unmatched junction bases numbered 7, after V lost 1 base and J lost 4 bases. The CDR3 consists of 18 residues. This CDR3 is CASSLGGLAGGGAETQYF. DNA for the CDR3: TGTGCCAGCAGCTTAGGAGGACTAGCGGGAGGGGGCGCAGAGACCCAGTACTTC.

This chain joins TRBV11-3 and TRBJ2-2; TRBD1 matches at 7 bases. With 7 bases clipped from V and 4 bases from J, the junction kept 3 bases outside the gene matches. CDR1 and CDR2 from the germline V gene are SGHNT and YENEEA. This CDR3 contains 13 residues. CDR3 coding DNA: TGTGCCAGCACCCCAGGGGGCACCGGGGAGCTGTTTTTT. Amino acids: CASTPGGTGELFF. Drawing the rest from reference TRBV11-3 and TRBJ2-2, the complete variable domain is EAGVVQSPRYKIIEKKQPVAFWCNPISGHNTLYWYLQNLGQGPELLIRYENEEAVDDSQLPKDRFSAERLKGVDSTLKIQPAELGDSAVYLCASTPGGTGELFFGEGSRLTVL.

The rearrangement uses TRBV30 and TRBJ1-4; tentatively, D is TRBD1 (6 bases). The V gene lost 7 bases and the J gene lost 3 bases, with 15 bases spanning the gap. The CDR3 totals 14 residues. Germline values: CDR1 GTSNPN, CDR2 SVGIG (reference sequence). The CDR3 here is CAFKKDSPNEKLFF. CDR3 sequence (DNA): TGTGCCTTCAAAAAGGACAGTCCTAATGAAAAACTGTTTTTT.

J is TRBJ2-3 and V is TRBV7-7; 15 bases are shared with TRBD2. The length of the CDR3 is 17 residues. Germline V CDR1 and CDR2: SSHAT, FNYEAQ (reference sequence). Germline trimming cut 5 bases from V and 4 bases from J; bases unmatched to any gene: 7. CDR3 nucleotide sequence: TGTGCCAGCAGCCCGGGACTAGCGGGGGGACCAGCAGATACGCAGTATTTT. It encodes CASSPGLAGGPADTQYF.

The chain links TRBV18 to TRBJ1-5; D might be TRBD1 (6 bases). The ends were cut back, 5 bases at V and 5 bases at J, with 16 bases in the middle. Germline loops: CDR1 KGHSH, CDR2 LQKENI. This CDR3 is 15 amino acids long. Written as DNA, the CDR3 is TGTGCCAGCTCAAAACAGGGAAACGGGGATCAGCCCCAGCATTTT. Its protein product is CASSKQGNGDQPQHF.

The J gene is TRBJ1-6, the V gene TRBV6-5, with D tentatively TRBD1 (5 bases). The CDR3 has 14 amino acids. The germline V gene encodes CDR1 MNHEY and CDR2 SVGAGI. V was shortened by 2 bases and J by 9 bases, with 11 bases between the two germline ends. The chain's CDR3 is CASSYGRVASPLHF. The CDR3 DNA sequence: TGTGCCAGCAGTTACGGCAGGGTGGCTTCACCCCTCCACTTT.

The chain links TRBV4-1 to TRBJ1-1; possible D gene TRBD1, 6 bases. CDR3 length: 16 amino acids. The germline V gene encodes CDR1 MGHRA and CDR2 YSYEKL. Trimming cost V 0 bases and J 2 bases, with 13 bases left between them. The CDR3 DNA sequence: TGCGCCAGCAGCCAAGATTTAGGACAGATAAACACTGAAGCTTTCTTT. Translated, it gives CASSQDLGQINTEAFF.

This chain connects TRBV6-2 or TRBV6-3 to TRBJ2-3; maybe TRBD1 (7 bases). V lost 0 bases and J 2 bases, leaving 18 bases between the germline ends. CDR3 length equals 18 residues. Germline V gives CDR1 MNHEY, CDR2 SVGEGT. The CDR3 bases are TGTGCCAGCAGTTACTCCCTGGCAGGGGGGCTTCCCACAGATACGCAGTATTTT. Encoded protein: CASSYSLAGGLPTDTQYF.

The CDR3, as DNA: TGCGCCAGCAGCTTAACGGGGTCCGAGCAGTACTTC. Amino acids: CASSLTGSEQYF. J is TRBJ2-7 and V is TRBV5-1, with TRBD2 as a possible D gene (5 bases). The germline V and J ends were trimmed by 2 bases and 6 bases, with 9 bases remaining between them. The germline V gene has CDR1 SGHRS and CDR2 YFSETQ. CDR3 size: 12 residues.

V and J are TRBV7-2 and TRBJ1-6, with D perhaps matching TRBD1 (6 bases). V was clipped by 2 bases and J by 5 bases, with 16 bases between them. The CDR3 length is 17 residues. Germline V CDR1 and CDR2: SGHTA, FQGNSA. DNA for the CDR3: TGTGCCAGCAGCTTAAGGGCGTCTGGGGGCGATAATTCACCCCTCCACTTT. It specifies CASSLRASGGDNSPLHF.

The J gene is TRBJ2-7, the V gene TRBV10-3; TRBD2 matches at 7 bases. CDR3 length equals 13 residues. The V gene end was trimmed by 10 bases and the J gene end by 2 bases; junction bases not matched to a gene: 8. From germline, CDR1 is ENHRY and CDR2 SYGVKD. The CDR3 here is CATNGGEAYEQYF. The CDR3 DNA reads TGTGCCACCAATGGGGGGGAGGCCTACGAGCAGTACTTC.

The chain has TRBV5-5 and TRBJ1-1; the D gene is possibly TRBD1 (5 bases). Trimming shortened V by 3 bases and J by 1 base, and 7 bases separated the two germline ends. CDR1 SGHKS and CDR2 YYEKEE come from the germline V gene (reference sequence). The CDR3 is 13 residues long. The CDR3 DNA reads TGTGCCAGCAGCTCTCAGGGGAACACTGAAGCTTTCTTT. It yields the protein CASSSQGNTEAFF.

The V gene is TRBV10-2, the J gene TRBJ2-2; D remains unclear. The CDR3 is 14 residues long. CDR1 and CDR2 from the germline V gene are WSHSY and SAAADI. Trimming removed 4 bases from V and 0 bases from J, with 6 bases in between. The DNA for the CDR3 is TGCGCCAGCAGTGCCCTAGCGAACACCGGGGAGCTGTTTTTT. This encodes CASSALANTGELFF.